This entry lists 18 T cell receptor beta chains sequenced from one sample in a study of blood T cells in healthy people across ages. Sample-barcoded 5' priming and a J-beta primer mix drove a second PCR of 7 to 11 cycles. TCRdb re-derived calls from the 5' RACE reads in MiXCR, one entry per CDR3 protein. Of more than 900,000 distinct CDR3 sequences detected, about 29% appear once; the ten largest clones hold roughly 10%. This same sample was also part of a study on T cells of mothers and their children.

Specimen: blood. Source of these receptors: a woman aged 40-49 years in good health.

This clonotype has a single count. The rearrangement links TRBV7-2 to TRBJ2-3; D not certain. CDR3 length equals 14 residues. The V end was cut by 4 bases, the J end by 4 bases, with 12 bases between. CDR1 is SGHTA and CDR2 is FQGNSA in the germline V gene. CDR3 loop: CASSSHPLADTQYF. CDR3 nucleotides: TGTGCCAGCAGCTCTCATCCTTTGGCAGATACGCAGTATTTT.

The table lists this clonotype with a few counts. The chain carries TRBV12-3 or TRBV12-4 and TRBJ1-2; D remains unclear. The V and J ends lost 5 bases and 3 bases respectively, with 7 bases between them. The CDR3 contains 12 residues. In DNA, the CDR3 is TGTGCCAGCAGTGAGGTTCACTATGGCTACACCTTC. This translates into CASSEVHYGYTF.

CDR3 sequence: CASKDSSQRGEAFF. CDR3 bases: TGTGCCAGTAAGGACAGTTCTCAGCGGGGTGAAGCTTTCTTT. The rearrangement uses TRBV19 and TRBJ1-1; a possible D gene is TRBD1 (6 bases). The V gene lost 7 bases and the J gene lost 7 bases, with 19 bases spanning the gap. Germline V gene lookup returns CDR1 LNHDA and CDR2 SQIVND (reference sequence). The CDR3 contains 14 residues.

This clonotype came up a few times. The chain employs TRBV5-1 and TRBJ2-7, with D perhaps being TRBD1 or TRBD2 (5 bases each). CDR3 length equals 14 residues. Trimming removed 2 bases at V and 1 base at J, with 10 bases between. The V gene's germline CDR1 is SGHRS and CDR2 YFSETQ. CDR3 sequence: CASSFGTDSYEQYF. DNA of the CDR3: TGCGCCAGCAGCTTCGGGACGGATTCCTACGAGCAGTACTTC.

This clonotype was counted many times. The chain couples TRBV11-2 to TRBJ2-5; the match to TRBD2 covers 10 bases. The V gene end was trimmed by 0 bases and the J gene end by 5 bases; junction bases not matched to a gene: 6. The CDR3 spans 16 residues. Germline assignment: CDR1 SGHAT and CDR2 FQNNGV. The DNA of the CDR3 is TGTGCCAGCAGCTTAGAAGCGGGGGGGCTGCGGGAGACCCAGTACTTC. Translating gives CASSLEAGGLRETQYF.

For this clonotype: A read error may be the cause here, since a much bigger clone is one base away. The chain employs TRBV6-1 and TRBJ2-7, with D tentatively TRBD1 or TRBD2 (5 bases each). This CDR3 has 14 residues. Germline lookup yields CDR1 MNHNS and CDR2 SASEGT. The CDR3 loop is CASREVGDDGEQYF. The CDR3 DNA reads TGTGCCAGCAGGGAAGTGGGGGACGATGGGGAGCAGTACTTC.

This rearrangement joins TRBV7-2 to TRBJ2-4; TRBD1 or TRBD2 may be the D gene (6 bases each). The J call may be incorrect, as the DNA end agrees better with TRBJ2-7. CDR3 length: 15 residues. CDR1 and CDR2 from the germline V gene are SGHTA and FQGNSA. DNA of the CDR3: TGTGCCAGCAGCTTAGCGACGGGGGCTAGGTACGAGCAGTACTTC. It is translated as CASSLATGARYEQYF.

This clonotype has a single count. The J gene is TRBJ2-3, the V gene TRBV6-2 or TRBV6-3; D is uncertain. Germline V gene lookup returns CDR1 MNHEY and CDR2 SVGEGT. Trimming removed 5 bases at V and 5 bases at J, with 14 bases between. The CDR3 runs 14 residues. CDR3 sequence reads: CASSTQVARDTQYF. In DNA form, the CDR3 reads TGTGCCAGCAGTACCCAGGTGGCGCGAGATACGCAGTATTTT.

This clonotype has just a few counts. The rearrangement links TRBV20-1 to TRBJ2-7; 8 bases are a match to TRBD1. There are 17 residues in the CDR3. V lost 0 bases to trimming and J lost 3 bases; unmatched junction nucleotides: 13. Per germline, CDR1 DFQATT and CDR2 SNEGSKA (reference sequence). The CDR3 protein is CSARDRPRQGRYYEQYF. CDR3 nucleotide sequence: TGCAGTGCTAGAGACCGCCCCCGACAGGGGCGGTACTACGAGCAGTACTTC.

The rearrangement links TRBV7-9 to TRBJ1-2; the D is unclear. V was clipped by 5 bases and J by 2 bases, with 21 bases between them. The CDR3 contains 17 residues. In germline, CDR1 is SEHNR, CDR2 FQNEAQ (reference sequence). The CDR3 DNA sequence: TGTGCCAGCAGCCACCCCCGTAGGACGCAGAACAACTATGGCTACACCTTC. Its translation: CASSHPRRTQNNYGYTF.

This clonotype was seen more than once but under ten times. The chain combines TRBV7-8 with TRBJ1-6, with TRBD1 identical over 8 bases. Germline V lookup: CDR1 SGHVS, CDR2 FQNEAQ. The CDR3 has 17 amino acids. J lost 4 bases, V lost 1 base, and 6 bases had no gene match. CDR3 residues: CASSLGRRGLYNSPLHF. CDR3 sequence (DNA): TGTGCCAGCAGCTTAGGACGCAGGGGGCTGTATAATTCACCCCTCCACTTT.

This clonotype was seen once. V usage is TRBV28 and J usage is TRBJ2-7; D is ambiguous. Germline CDR1 MDHEN, CDR2 SYDVKM. The germline V and J ends were trimmed by 4 bases and 0 bases, with 10 bases remaining between them. This CDR3 comprises 14 residues. The CDR3, as DNA: TGTGCCAGCAGTTCCTATGCGAGCTCCTACGAGCAGTACTTC. This encodes CASSSYASSYEQYF. The complete variable domain, with remaining parts taken from reference TRBV28 and TRBJ2-7, reads DVKVTQSSRYLVKRTGEKVFLECVQDMDHENMFWYRQDPGLGLRLIYFSYDVKMKEKGDIPEGYSVSREKKERFSLILESASTNQTSMYLCASSSYASSYEQYFGPGTRLTVT.

Details on this clonotype: A read error is possible here, since a much larger clone lies one base away. The chain combines TRBV20-1 with TRBJ2-5; D is uncertain. Germline V lookup: CDR1 DFQATT, CDR2 SNEGSKA (reference sequence). This CDR3 spans 11 amino acids. DNA for the CDR3: TGCAGGGCTAGAGGTCAAGAGACCCAGTACTTC. Translating gives CRARGQETQYF.

This clonotype appeared a few times. This sequence joins TRBV28 and TRBJ2-1; a possible D gene is TRBD2 (5 bases). Germline V lookup: CDR1 MDHEN, CDR2 SYDVKM. V was trimmed by 6 bases and J by 0 bases, leaving 12 bases between them. The CDR3 has 15 residues. The CDR3 coding sequence is TGTGCCAGCAGGAGGGTGCAGCTCTCCTACAATGAGCAGTTCTTC. Its translation is CASRRVQLSYNEQFF. The whole variable domain, filled in from reference TRBV28 and TRBJ2-1, reads DVKVTQSSRYLVKRTGEKVFLECVQDMDHENMFWYRQDPGLGLRLIYFSYDVKMKEKGDIPEGYSVSREKKERFSLILESASTNQTSMYLCASRRVQLSYNEQFFGPGTRLTVL.

The chain links TRBV12-3 or TRBV12-4 to TRBJ1-2, with TRBD1 as a possible D gene (5 bases). With 4 bases removed from V and 4 bases from J, the gap between germline ends came to 13 bases. This CDR3 spans 14 amino acids. CDR3 sequence: CASSYGGGPYGYTF. The CDR3 DNA sequence: TGTGCCAGCAGTTACGGGGGAGGGCCCTATGGCTACACCTTC.

The chain employs TRBV5-5 and TRBJ1-5, with D hard to call. V dropped 0 bases and J dropped 7 bases, with 17 bases sitting between them. CDR1 SGHKS and CDR2 YYEKEE come from the germline V gene (reference sequence). This CDR3 has 16 amino acids. CDR3 in amino acids: CASSLAGRGTGQPQHF. CDR3 DNA: TGTGCCAGCAGCTTGGCAGGACGGGGAACGGGGCAGCCCCAGCATTTT.

This clonotype was observed a few times. The chain has TRBV4-1 and TRBJ1-2, with D maybe TRBD1 (6 bases). With 1 base removed from V and 3 bases from J, the gap between germline ends came to 15 bases. CDR1 and CDR2 (germline): MGHRA, YSYEKL. This CDR3 contains 16 residues. The CDR3 spells CASSQGPPGGYYGYTF. In nucleotides, the CDR3 is TGCGCCAGCAGCCAAGGGCCTCCCGGGGGCTACTATGGCTACACCTTC.

This clonotype appeared many times. The V and J genes are TRBV29-1 and TRBJ2-1, with TRBD2 as a possible D gene (6 bases). The CDR3 sequence is 15 residues long. Trimming shortened V by 6 bases and J by 0 bases, and 15 bases separated the two germline ends. CDR1 is SQVTM and CDR2 is ANQGSEA in the germline V gene. The CDR3 loop reads CSVLSGSSSYNEQFF. The DNA of the CDR3 is TGCAGCGTCCTCAGCGGGTCGAGCTCCTACAATGAGCAGTTCTTC.